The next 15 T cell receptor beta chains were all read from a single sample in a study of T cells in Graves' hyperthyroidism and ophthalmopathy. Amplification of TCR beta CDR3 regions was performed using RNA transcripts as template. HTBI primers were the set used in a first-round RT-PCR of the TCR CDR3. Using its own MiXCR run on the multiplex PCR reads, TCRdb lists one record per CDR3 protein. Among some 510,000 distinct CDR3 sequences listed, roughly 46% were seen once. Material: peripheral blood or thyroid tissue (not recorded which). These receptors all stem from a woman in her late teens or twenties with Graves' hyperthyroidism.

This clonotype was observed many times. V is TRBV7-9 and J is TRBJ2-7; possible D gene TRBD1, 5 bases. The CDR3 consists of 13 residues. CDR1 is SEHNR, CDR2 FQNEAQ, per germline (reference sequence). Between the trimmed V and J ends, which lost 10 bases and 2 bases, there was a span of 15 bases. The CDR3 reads CATDNGPPYEQYF. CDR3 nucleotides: TGTGCCACGGACAATGGGCCGCCCTACGAGCAGTACTTC.

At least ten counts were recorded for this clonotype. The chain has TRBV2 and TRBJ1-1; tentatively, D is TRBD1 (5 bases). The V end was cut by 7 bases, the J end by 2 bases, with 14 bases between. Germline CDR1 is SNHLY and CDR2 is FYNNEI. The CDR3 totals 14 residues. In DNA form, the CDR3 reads TGTGCCAGCAAGCCCCAGGGTAGTAACACTGAAGCTTTCTTT. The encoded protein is CASKPQGSNTEAFF.

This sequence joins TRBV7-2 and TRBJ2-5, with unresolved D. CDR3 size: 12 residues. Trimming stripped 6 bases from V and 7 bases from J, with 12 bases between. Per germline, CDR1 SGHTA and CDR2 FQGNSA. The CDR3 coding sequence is TGTGCCAGCAGACCCCTGACCGGGACCCAGTACTTC. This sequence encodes CASRPLTGTQYF.

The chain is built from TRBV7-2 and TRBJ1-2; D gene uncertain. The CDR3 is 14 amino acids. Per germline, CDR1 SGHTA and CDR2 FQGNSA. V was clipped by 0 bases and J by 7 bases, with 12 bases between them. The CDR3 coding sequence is TGTGCCAGCAGCTTAGCGCTTCCCGTGGTTGGCTACACCTTC. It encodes CASSLALPVVGYTF.

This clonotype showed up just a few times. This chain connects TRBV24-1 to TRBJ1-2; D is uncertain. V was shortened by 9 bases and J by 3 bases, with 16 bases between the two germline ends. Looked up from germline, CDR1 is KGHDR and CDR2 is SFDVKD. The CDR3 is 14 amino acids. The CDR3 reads CATSPSQADYGYTF. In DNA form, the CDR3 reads TGTGCCACCTCGCCGAGTCAGGCCGACTATGGCTACACCTTC.

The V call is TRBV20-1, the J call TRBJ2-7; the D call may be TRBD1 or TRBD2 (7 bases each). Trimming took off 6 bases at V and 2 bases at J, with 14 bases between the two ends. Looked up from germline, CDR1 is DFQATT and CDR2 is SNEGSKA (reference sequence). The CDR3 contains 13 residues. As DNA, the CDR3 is TGCAGTGCCCAGGGGGGGGAGGCCTACGAGCAGTACTTC. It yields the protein CSAQGGEAYEQYF.

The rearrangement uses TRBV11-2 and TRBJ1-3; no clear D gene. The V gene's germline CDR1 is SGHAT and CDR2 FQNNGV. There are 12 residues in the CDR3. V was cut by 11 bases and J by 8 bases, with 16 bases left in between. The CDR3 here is CAGNSVGDTIYF. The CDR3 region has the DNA TGTGCCGGCAATAGTGTGGGCGACACCATATATTTT.

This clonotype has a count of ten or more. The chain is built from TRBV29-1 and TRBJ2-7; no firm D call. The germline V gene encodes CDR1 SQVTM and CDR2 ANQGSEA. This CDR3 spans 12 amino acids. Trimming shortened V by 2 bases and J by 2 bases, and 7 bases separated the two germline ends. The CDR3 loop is CSVELVPYEQYF. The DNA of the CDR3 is TGCAGCGTTGAACTAGTTCCCTACGAGCAGTACTTC.

Here the CDR3 reads CASSPRWTQETQYF. CDR3 DNA sequence: TGTGCCAGCAGCCCAAGATGGACTCAAGAGACCCAGTACTTC. The chain uses TRBV7-8 and TRBJ2-5; D is possibly TRBD2 (5 bases). The V and J ends lost 5 bases and 2 bases respectively, with 12 bases between them. The CDR3 has 14 residues. Germline loops: CDR1 SGHVS, CDR2 FQNEAQ.

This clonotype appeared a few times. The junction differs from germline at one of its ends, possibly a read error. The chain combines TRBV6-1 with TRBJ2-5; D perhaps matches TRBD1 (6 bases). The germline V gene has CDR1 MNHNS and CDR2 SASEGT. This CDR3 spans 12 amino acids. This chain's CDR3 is CASSEAGGAQYF. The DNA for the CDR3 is TGTGCCAGCAGCGAAGCTGGGGGCGCCCAGTACTTC.

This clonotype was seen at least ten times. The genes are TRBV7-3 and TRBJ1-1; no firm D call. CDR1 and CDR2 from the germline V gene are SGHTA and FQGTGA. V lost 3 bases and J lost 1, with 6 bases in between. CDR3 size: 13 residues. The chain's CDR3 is CASSFGENTEAFF. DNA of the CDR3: TGTGCCAGCAGCTTCGGGGAGAACACTGAAGCTTTCTTT.

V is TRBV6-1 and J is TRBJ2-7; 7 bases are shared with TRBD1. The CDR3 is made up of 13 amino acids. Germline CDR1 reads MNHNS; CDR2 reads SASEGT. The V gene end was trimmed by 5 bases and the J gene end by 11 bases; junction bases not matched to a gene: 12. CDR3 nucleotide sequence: TGTGCCAGCAGTATACGAGGCAACAGGGGAGAGTACTTC. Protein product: CASSIRGNRGEYF.

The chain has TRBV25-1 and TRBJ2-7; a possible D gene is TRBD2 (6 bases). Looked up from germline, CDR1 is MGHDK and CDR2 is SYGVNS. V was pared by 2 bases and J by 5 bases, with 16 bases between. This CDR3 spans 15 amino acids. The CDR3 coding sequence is TGTGCCAGCAGTGAAGGGGCTAGCGATCCTAACGAGCAGTACTTC. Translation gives CASSEGASDPNEQYF.

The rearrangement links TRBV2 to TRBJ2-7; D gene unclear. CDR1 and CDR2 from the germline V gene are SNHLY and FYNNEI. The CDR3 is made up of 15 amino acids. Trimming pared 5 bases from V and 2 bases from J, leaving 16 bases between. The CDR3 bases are TGTGCCAGCAGTTTCGCCAACCTGCGAGCCTACGAGCAGTACTTC. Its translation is CASSFANLRAYEQYF.

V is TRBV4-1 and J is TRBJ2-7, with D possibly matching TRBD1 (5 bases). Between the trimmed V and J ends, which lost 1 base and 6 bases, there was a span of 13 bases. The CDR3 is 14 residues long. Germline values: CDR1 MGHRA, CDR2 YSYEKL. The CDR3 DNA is TGCGCCAGCAGCCAAGTCAAGGGGCCGGGCGAGCAGTACTTC. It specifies CASSQVKGPGEQYF.